Sequencing of this TCR beta chain was carried out in a study of cytomegalovirus exposure and HLA in healthy donors. The study, taken as a whole, reports: A later analysis linked a missense variant in DCLRE1C to the trimming of TCR beta V and J genes. Published work reported that the classifier diagnosed cytomegalovirus status with high specificity and sensitivity.

The germline CDR1 and CDR2 sequences are SGHVS and FQNEAQ. V shed 1 base and J shed 1 base, with 17 bases lying between them. The CDR3 runs to 18 residues. Concerning this clone itself: Its matching antigen is unknown.

The PCR made use of 60 Vbeta and 13 Jbeta primers. The repertoire was sequenced with immunoSEQ multiplex PCR; TCRdb's copy has only in-frame clones and lacks some. The table shows around 110,000 clones, with roughly 71% occurring only once. Sample: PBMCs. This chain joins TRBV7-8 and TRBJ1-5, with D tentatively TRBD1 (6 bases). The TCR was taken from a male donor in good health and CMV-seropositive. The CDR3, as DNA: TGTGCCAGCAGCTTAGAAGGGGGTGGATTTGGGAGCAATCAGCCCCAGCATTTT. Translated: CASSLEGGGFGSNQPQHF. The whole variable domain, remainder taken from reference TRBV7-8 and TRBJ1-5, is GAGVSQSPRYKVAKRGQDVALRCDPISGHVSLFWYQQALGQGPEFLTYFQNEAQLDKSGLPSDRFFAERPEGSVSTLKIQRTQQEDSAVYLCASSLEGGGFGSNQPQHFGDGTRLSIL.